This T cell receptor (beta chain) was documented in a study of blood T cell repertoires in COVID-19. V was clipped by 4 bases and J by 6 bases, with 12 bases between them. The CDR3 spans 13 residues. Germline assignment: CDR1 MGHDK and CDR2 SYGVNS. Sequencing used immunoSEQ multiplex PCR; TCRdb keeps in-frame clones, though not all of them. This sample has about 17,000 clones; 87% occur once, and the top ten carry less than 20%. This chain links TRBV25-1 with TRBJ1-2; no reliable D call. The receptor comes from a man aged 50-59 years with active COVID-19. Sequenced sample: peripheral blood. The CDR3 DNA reads TGTGCCAGCAGTGTCGGTCGGAGAGATGGCTACACCTTC. This translates into CASSVGRRDGYTF.